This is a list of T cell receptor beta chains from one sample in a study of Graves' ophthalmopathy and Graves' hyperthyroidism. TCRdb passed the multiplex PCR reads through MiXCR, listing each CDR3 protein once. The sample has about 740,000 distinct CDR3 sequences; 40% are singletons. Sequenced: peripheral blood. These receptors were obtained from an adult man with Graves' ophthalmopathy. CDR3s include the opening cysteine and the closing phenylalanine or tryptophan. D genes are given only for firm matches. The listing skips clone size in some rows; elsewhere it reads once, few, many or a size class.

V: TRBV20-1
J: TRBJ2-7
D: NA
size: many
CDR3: CSAVQAYEQYF
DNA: TGCAGTGCTGTACAGGCCTACGAGCAGTACTTC

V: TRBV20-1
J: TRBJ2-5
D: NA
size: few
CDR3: CSAKKVETQYF
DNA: TGCAGTGCTAAAAAAGTGGAGACCCAGTACTTC

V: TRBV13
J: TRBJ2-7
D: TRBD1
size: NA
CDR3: CASSHLEQGIEQYF
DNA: TGTGCCAGCAGCCATCTCGAACAGGGGATCGAGCAGTACTTC

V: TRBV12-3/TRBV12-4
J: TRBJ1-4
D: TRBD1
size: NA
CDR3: CASSRGTVDNEKLFF
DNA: TGTGCCAGCAGTCGCGGGACAGTTGATAATGAAAAACTGTTTTTT

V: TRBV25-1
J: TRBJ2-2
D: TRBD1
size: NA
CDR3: CASSQGDRVGGELFF
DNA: TGCGCCAGCAGCCAAGGGGACAGGGTCGGCGGGGAGCTGTTTTTT

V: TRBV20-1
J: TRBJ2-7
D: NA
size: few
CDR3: CSAREWGRGSSYEQYF
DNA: TGCAGTGCTAGAGAATGGGGCAGGGGAAGCTCCTACGAGCAGTACTTC

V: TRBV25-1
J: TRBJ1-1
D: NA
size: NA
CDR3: CASSASLPSMNTEAFF
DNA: TGTGCCAGCAGTGCTAGTCTTCCCAGCATGAACACTGAAGCTTTCTTT

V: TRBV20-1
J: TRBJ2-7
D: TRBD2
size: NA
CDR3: CSARPTSGYEQYF
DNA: TGCAGTGCTAGGCCTACTAGCGGCTACGAGCAGTACTTC

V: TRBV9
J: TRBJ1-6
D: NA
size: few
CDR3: CASSVVGNNSPLHF
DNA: TGTGCCAGCAGCGTAGTTGGCAACAATTCACCCCTCCACTTT

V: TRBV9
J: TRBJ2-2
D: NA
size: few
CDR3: CASRQGFDGELFF
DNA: TGTGCCAGCAGACAGGGATTCGACGGGGAGCTGTTTTTT

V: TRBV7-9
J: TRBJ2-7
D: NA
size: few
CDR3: CASARGDYEQYF
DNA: TGTGCCAGCGCCCGAGGGGACTACGAGCAGTACTTC

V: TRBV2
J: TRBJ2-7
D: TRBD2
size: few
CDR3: CASSLQGLAGVYEQYF
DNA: TGTGCCAGCAGCTTACAGGGACTAGCGGGGGTCTACGAGCAGTACTTC

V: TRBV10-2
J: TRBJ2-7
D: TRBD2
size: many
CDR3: CASRGLGNSEQYF
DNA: TGCGCCAGCCGGGGACTAGGGAATAGCGAGCAGTACTTC

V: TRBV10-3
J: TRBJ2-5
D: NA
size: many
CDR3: CATTITRGEETQYF
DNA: TGTGCCACCACCATCACACGGGGAGAAGAGACCCAGTACTTC

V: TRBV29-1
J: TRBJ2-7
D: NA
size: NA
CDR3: CSVEDEWEQYF
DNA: TGCAGCGTTGAAGATGAGTGGGAGCAGTACTTC

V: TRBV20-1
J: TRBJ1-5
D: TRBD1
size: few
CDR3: CSARPRGRGLGQPQHF
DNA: TGCAGTGCTAGACCCCGGGGCAGGGGGCTAGGTCAGCCCCAGCATTTT

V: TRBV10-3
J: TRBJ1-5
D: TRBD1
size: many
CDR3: CATRDRGEGQPQHF
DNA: TGTGCCACCAGGGACAGGGGGGAAGGTCAGCCCCAGCATTTT

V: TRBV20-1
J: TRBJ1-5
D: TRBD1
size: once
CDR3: CSASWDRASNQPQHF
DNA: TGCAGTGCTAGTTGGGACAGGGCGAGCAATCAGCCCCAGCATTTT

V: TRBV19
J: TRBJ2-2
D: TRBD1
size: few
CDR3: CATTPRGRGRRTGELFF
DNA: TGTGCCACCACCCCGCGAGGCAGGGGGCGCAGGACCGGGGAGCTGTTTTTT

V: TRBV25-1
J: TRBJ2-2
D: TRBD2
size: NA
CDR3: CASSNPGLAGDLNTGELFF
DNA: TGTGCCAGCAGCAATCCGGGACTAGCGGGGGACCTGAACACCGGGGAGCTGTTTTTT

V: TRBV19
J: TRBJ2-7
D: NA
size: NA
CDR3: CASSKAAVNYEQYF
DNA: TGTGCCAGTAGTAAAGCGGCCGTTAACTACGAGCAGTACTTC

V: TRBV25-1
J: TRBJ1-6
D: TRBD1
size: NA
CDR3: CASSGARQGTNSPLHF
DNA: TGTGCCAGCAGTGGTGCCCGACAGGGCACAAATTCACCCCTCCACTTT

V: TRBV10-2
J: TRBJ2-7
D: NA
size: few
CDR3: CASSHKKYEQYF
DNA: TGTGCCAGCTCACACAAAAAATACGAGCAGTACTTC

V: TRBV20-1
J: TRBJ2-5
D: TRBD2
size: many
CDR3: CSGGLVAETQYF
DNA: TGCAGTGGCGGACTAGTCGCCGAGACCCAGTACTTC

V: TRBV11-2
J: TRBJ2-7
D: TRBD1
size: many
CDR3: CASSRQGAAYEQYF
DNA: TGTGCCAGCAGTCGGCAGGGGGCGGCCTACGAGCAGTACTTC

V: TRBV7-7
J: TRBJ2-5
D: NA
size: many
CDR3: CASSLYQGAETQYF
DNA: TGTGCTAGCAGCTTATATCAGGGAGCAGAGACCCAGTACTTC

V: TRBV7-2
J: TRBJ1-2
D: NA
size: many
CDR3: CASSFSGGYGYTF
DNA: TGTGCCAGCAGCTTCTCCGGGGGCTATGGCTACACCTTC

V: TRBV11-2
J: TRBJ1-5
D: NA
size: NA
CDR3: CASSLDRHSNQPQHF
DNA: TGTGCCAGCAGCTTAGATCGCCATAGCAATCAGCCCCAGCATTTT

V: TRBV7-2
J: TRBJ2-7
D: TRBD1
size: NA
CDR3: CASSLAGTVSYEQYF
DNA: TGTGCCAGCAGCCTCGCCGGGACAGTCTCCTACGAGCAGTACTTC

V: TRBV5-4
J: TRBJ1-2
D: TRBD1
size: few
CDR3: CASRRQGETNGYTF
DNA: TGTGCCAGCAGACGACAGGGGGAGACGAATGGCTACACCTTC

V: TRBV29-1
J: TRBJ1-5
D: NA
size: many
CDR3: CSVATGSSNQPQHF
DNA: TGCAGCGTTGCAACAGGCTCCAGCAATCAGCCCCAGCATTTT

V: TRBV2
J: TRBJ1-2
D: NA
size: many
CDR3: CASEVSQGGYGYTF
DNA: TGTGCCAGCGAGGTCTCGCAAGGGGGATATGGCTACACCTTC

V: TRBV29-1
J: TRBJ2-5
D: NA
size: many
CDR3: CSVEDRDTPQETQYF
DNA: TGCAGCGTTGAAGATCGGGACACACCTCAAGAGACCCAGTACTTC

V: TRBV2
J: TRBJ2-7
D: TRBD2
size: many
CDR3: CASGGGHHEQYF
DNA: TGTGCTAGCGGGGGAGGGCACCACGAGCAGTACTTC

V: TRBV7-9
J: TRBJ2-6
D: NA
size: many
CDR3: CASSLVIPGHSGANVLTF
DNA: TGTGCCAGCAGCTTAGTCATCCCCGGACACTCTGGGGCCAACGTCCTGACTTTC

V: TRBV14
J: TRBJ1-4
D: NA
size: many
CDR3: CASSQGVVLFF
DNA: TGTGCCAGCAGCCAAGGGGTCGTGCTGTTTTTT

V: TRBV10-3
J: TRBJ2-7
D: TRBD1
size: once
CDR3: CAIHRTGGYEQYF
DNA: TGTGCCATCCACAGGACAGGGGGGTACGAGCAGTACTTC

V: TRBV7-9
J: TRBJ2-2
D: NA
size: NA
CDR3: CASRVEARGNTGELFF
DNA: TGTGCCAGCAGGGTCGAGGCTAGAGGGAACACCGGGGAGCTGTTTTTT

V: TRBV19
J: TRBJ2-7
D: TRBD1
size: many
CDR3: CASRPRTGANYEQYF
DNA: TGTGCCAGCAGGCCGAGGACAGGGGCAAACTACGAGCAGTACTTC

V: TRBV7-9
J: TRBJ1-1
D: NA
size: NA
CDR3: CASSPRGGQGVRNTEAFF
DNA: TGTGCCAGCAGCCCCAGAGGCGGGCAGGGAGTCCGGAACACTGAAGCTTTCTTT

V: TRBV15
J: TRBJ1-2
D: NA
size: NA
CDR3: CATSSGQHYGYTF
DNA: TGTGCCACCAGCAGTGGACAGCACTATGGCTACACCTTC

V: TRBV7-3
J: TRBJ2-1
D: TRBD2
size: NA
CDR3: CASSLSGTSRNNEQFF
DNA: TGTGCCAGCAGCTTAAGCGGGACTAGCCGTAACAATGAGCAGTTCTTC

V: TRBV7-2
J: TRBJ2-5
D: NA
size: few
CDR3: CASKPGGGETQYF
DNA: TGTGCCAGCAAACCAGGGGGAGGAGAGACCCAGTACTTC

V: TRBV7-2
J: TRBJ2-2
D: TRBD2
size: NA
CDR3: CASGGEGANTGELFF
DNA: TGTGCCTCTGGGGGGGAAGGGGCTAACACCGGGGAGCTGTTTTTT

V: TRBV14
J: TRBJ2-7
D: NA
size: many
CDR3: CASSIGGEQYF
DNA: TGTGCCAGTTCGATCGGGGGCGAGCAGTACTTC

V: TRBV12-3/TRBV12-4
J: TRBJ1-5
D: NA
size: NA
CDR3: CASSLLGGGAQPQHF
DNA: TGTGCCAGCAGTTTATTAGGCGGGGGCGCGCAGCCCCAGCATTTT

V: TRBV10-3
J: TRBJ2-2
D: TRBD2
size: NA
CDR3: CAIRTSGNTGELFF
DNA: TGTGCCATCAGGACTAGCGGGAACACCGGGGAGCTGTTTTTT

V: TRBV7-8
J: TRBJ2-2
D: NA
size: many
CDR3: CASSLSQGSTGELFF
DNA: TGTGCCAGCAGCTTATCTCAGGGAAGCACCGGGGAGCTGTTTTTT

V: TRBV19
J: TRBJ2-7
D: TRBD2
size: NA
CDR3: CASSIARASGNYEQYF
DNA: TGTGCCAGTAGTATTGCCAGGGCTAGCGGTAACTACGAGCAGTACTTC

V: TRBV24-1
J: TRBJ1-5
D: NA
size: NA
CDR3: CATSTSSPNQPQHF
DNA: TGTGCCACCAGTACCTCGAGTCCCAATCAGCCCCAGCATTTT

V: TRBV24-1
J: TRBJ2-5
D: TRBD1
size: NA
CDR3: CATSQGATETQYF
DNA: TGTGCCACCAGCCAGGGGGCTACAGAGACCCAGTACTTC

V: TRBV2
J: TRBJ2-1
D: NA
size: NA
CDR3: CASSGNWVGDEQFF
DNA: TGTGCCAGCAGTGGTAACTGGGTTGGGGATGAGCAGTTCTTC

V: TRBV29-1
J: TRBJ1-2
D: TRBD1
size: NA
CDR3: CSVETWAGQGGGGYTF
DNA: TGCAGCGTTGAAACTTGGGCCGGACAGGGAGGAGGGGGCTACACCTTC

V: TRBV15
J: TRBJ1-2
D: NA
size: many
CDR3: CATSRDTPGGAYGYTF
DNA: TGTGCCACCAGCAGAGATACCCCCGGGGGGGCCTATGGCTACACCTTC